Below are 11 T cell receptor beta chains sequenced from a single sample in a study of T cells in Graves' hyperthyroidism and ophthalmopathy. RNA transcripts gave rise to amplified TCR beta CDR3 regions. A set of HTBI primers served as the primers for a first-round RT-PCR of the TCR CDR3. TCRdb processed the multiplex PCR reads anew with MiXCR; each CDR3 protein has one entry. The sample has around 210,000 distinct CDR3 sequences, around a sixth seen once. Sequenced material: blood. The origin of the receptors is a woman aged 50 to 60 with Graves' hyperthyroidism.

The genes are TRBV18 and TRBJ1-6, with 9 bases identical to TRBD1. The V gene end was trimmed by 3 bases and the J gene end by 10 bases; junction bases not matched to a gene: 4. Germline loops: CDR1 KGHSH, CDR2 LQKENI. This CDR3 contains 14 residues. CDR3 region: CASSPDRGGSPLHF. Written as DNA, the CDR3 is TGTGCCAGCTCACCGGACAGGGGAGGGTCACCCCTCCACTTT.

This sequence joins TRBV6-1 and TRBJ2-7, with 9 nucleotides matching TRBD1. V lost 4 bases, J lost 7 bases, and 5 bases stayed unmatched. Germline assignment: CDR1 MNHNS and CDR2 SASEGT. This CDR3 contains 13 residues. This CDR3 reads CASSGGTGREQYF. DNA of the CDR3: TGTGCCAGCAGTGGGGGGACAGGGCGAGAGCAGTACTTC.

The table lists this clonotype with a few counts. The gene calls are TRBV4-1 and TRBJ2-7, with a possible D match to TRBD2 (6 bases). This CDR3 is built from 15 residues. Deletions cut 3 bases from V and 2 bases from J, with 14 bases between. Germline V gives CDR1 MGHRA, CDR2 YSYEKL. The DNA for the CDR3 is TGCGCCAGCAGCCAGGCCCCTACTAGCCCCTACGAGCAGTACTTC. Translation gives CASSQAPTSPYEQYF.

The CDR3 protein is CASSLFPWRLSTGELFF. CDR3 DNA sequence: TGCGCCAGCAGCTTGTTCCCGTGGCGGCTATCCACCGGGGAGCTGTTTTTT. The chain is built from TRBV5-1 and TRBJ2-2; D is unresolved. The CDR3 contains 17 residues. Germline CDR1 SGHRS, CDR2 YFSETQ. Trimming shortened V by 1 base and J by 4 bases, and 17 bases separated the two germline ends.

This clonotype was recorded many times. The chain couples TRBV11-1 to TRBJ2-1; TRBD1 matches at 8 bases. Germline lookup yields CDR1 SGHAT and CDR2 FQDESV (reference sequence). The CDR3 loop spans 13 amino acids. After removal of 11 bases from V and 2 bases from J, the junction contained 5 bases not matched to a gene. The CDR3 nucleotides read TGTGCCGGCGGGACAGGCCCCTACAATGAGCAGTTCTTC. Amino acids: CAGGTGPYNEQFF. The full variable domain, with the rest looked up from reference TRBV11-1 and TRBJ2-1, is EAEVAQSPRYKITEKSQAVAFWCDPISGHATLYWYRQILGQGPELLVQFQDESVVDDSQLPKDRFSAERLKGVDSTLKIQPAELGDSAMYLCAGGTGPYNEQFFGPGTRLTVL.

This clonotype was observed many times. The J gene is TRBJ1-3, the V gene TRBV12-3 or TRBV12-4; 7 bases are shared with TRBD1. V was clipped by 3 bases and J by 0 bases; unmatched bases: 8. This CDR3 region has 17 residues. The CDR3: CASSLTTGPSSGNTIYF. CDR3 nucleotide sequence: TGTGCCAGCAGTTTGACGACAGGGCCAAGCTCTGGAAACACCATATATTTT.

This clonotype was recorded at least ten times. The V and J genes are TRBV7-2 and TRBJ2-5; D possibly uses TRBD1 or TRBD2 (5 bases each). The CDR3 covers 15 residues. The V and J ends lost 5 bases and 4 bases respectively, with 17 bases between them. The germline V gene encodes CDR1 SGHTA and CDR2 FQGNSA. The DNA of the CDR3 is TGTGCCAGCAGCCAGCGACGGTTGGGGGTAGAGACCCAGTACTTC. As protein: CASSQRRLGVETQYF.

CDR3 nucleotides: TGTGCCAGCAGTGTCGGGGGCCTCTCTGGAAACACCATATATTTT. Its translation is CASSVGGLSGNTIYF. V is TRBV6-2 or TRBV6-3 and J is TRBJ1-3, with a possible D match to TRBD1 (6 bases). This CDR3 spans 15 amino acids. Germline assignment: CDR1 MNHEY and CDR2 SVGEGT. Trimming left V 5 bases short and J 0 bases short, with 11 bases between.

This clonotype was counted ten times or more. The J gene is TRBJ2-1, the V gene TRBV3-1; TRBD2 matches at 10 bases. Germline V gene data show CDR1 as LGHDT and CDR2 as YNNKEL (reference sequence). Trimming removed 1 base from V and 6 bases from J; junction bases left unmatched: 0. CDR3 length: 14 amino acids. CDR3 DNA sequence: TGTGCCAGCAGCCAAGGGACTAGCGGCAATGAGCAGTTCTTC. This encodes CASSQGTSGNEQFF.

Concerning this clonotype itself: This could be a read error, since a much larger clone is one nucleotide away. This rearrangement joins TRBV29-1 to TRBJ2-1; D is perhaps TRBD2 (5 bases). Germline assignment: CDR1 SQVTM and CDR2 ANQGSEA. Trimming pared 5 bases from V and 0 bases from J, leaving 14 bases between. The CDR3 sequence is 15 residues long. The DNA of the CDR3 is TGCAGCGTTAATCCCCGGGATAACTCCTACAATGAGCAGTTCTTC. Translated, it gives CSVNPRDNSYNEQFF.

The rearrangement links TRBV19 to TRBJ2-2; tentatively, D is TRBD2 (6 bases). V was shortened by 5 bases and J by 0 bases, with 16 bases between the two germline ends. The CDR3 loop spans 17 amino acids. The germline CDR1 and CDR2 sequences are LNHDA and SQIVND (reference sequence). The CDR3 DNA is TGTGCCAGTAGTCCCTGGGGGGTGGGAGCGAACACCGGGGAGCTGTTTTTT. Its protein product is CASSPWGVGANTGELFF.